This T cell receptor beta chain was recorded in a study of T cell responses to AZD1222 COVID-19 vaccine. Method: immunoSEQ multiplex PCR; TCRdb's copy keeps in-frame clones and lacks some. The repertoire holds about 180,000 clones, with over 90% as singletons. CDR3 length: 15 amino acids. The V gene lost 0 bases and the J gene lost 2 bases, with 12 bases spanning the gap. Per germline, CDR1 SGHKS and CDR2 YYEKEE (reference sequence). This clone occurred once. Its antigen is currently unknown. Overall study results and limits: Dominant at 160-218 and 743-854, vaccine-associated CD4 TCRs also spanned spike.

Sequences were derived from peripheral blood, sampled 28 days after the second AZD1222 dose. This sequence joins TRBV5-5 and TRBJ2-7; a possible D gene is TRBD1 (6 bases). The origin of this receptor is an adult who received the AZD1222 COVID-19 vaccine. The CDR3 DNA is TGTGCCAGCAGCTTGGTTGGGGGCCCGACCTACGAGCAGTACTTC. It is translated as CASSLVGGPTYEQYF.